The sequence of this TCR beta chain was determined in a study of beta chain features in type 1 diabetes. CDR3 length: 15 residues. CDR1 SGHAT and CDR2 FQDESV come from the germline V gene (reference sequence). A word on this clone: No antigen is known for it.

The study's findings and limits: Shortening of TCRB CDR3s, moderate but significant, appeared in all four CD4+ subsets of Type 1 diabetes patients. There was no resolution here of whether HLA type influences TCRB rearrangement. PCR might show a preference for shorter templates, equally across patients and controls.

Investigators reverse transcribed all isolated RNA, so they sequenced expressed TCRB transcripts. Generated by immunoSEQ multiplex PCR, the TCRdb table keeps only in-frame clones and is missing some. In the table there are some 150,000 clones, more than 9% of which are singletons. The collection from each donor was one heparinised blood draw averaging approximately 110 mL. The rearrangement uses TRBV11-1 and TRBJ2-5; 7 bases align to TRBD1. The last part of the DNA fits TRBJ2-7 better; the J call may be wrong. The TCR comes from a man aged 18 to 35 in good health. The material sequenced was naive CD4+ T cells from blood. In DNA form, the CDR3 reads TGTGCCAGCAGCCGAGAAGGGACAGCGTCCTACGAGCAGTACTTC. This codes for CASSREGTASYEQYF.